The 7 T cell receptor beta chains below come from one sample, sequenced in a study of cytotoxic CD8 clonotypes in ibrutinib-treated CLL (dated by TCRdb to the early 2020s). Libraries were built with the immunoSEQ multiplex PCR assay. The table comes from immuneACCESS by way of TCRdb, which keeps in-frame sequences with V and J called. Part of the clones is missing from these tables; in studies checked, under half for an unresolved V gene and the rest for unknown reasons. This sample holds around 70,000 clones; roughly nine tenths were observed only once. Around 3.3% of the sample rests with the top ten. The time point label, read with the paper, signifies: approximately eleven months on ibrutinib. The sample consisted of PBMCs, taken after 12 months of ibrutinib treatment. The receptors were gathered from a human donor with chronic lymphocytic leukemia.

DNA for the CDR3: TGTGCCAGCAAGTTCTCACAGCCGCCTTACGAGCAGTACTTC. Its protein is CASKFSQPPYEQYF. The chain couples TRBV5-4 to TRBJ2-7, with unresolved D. The CDR3 runs 14 residues. Germline values: CDR1 SGHNT, CDR2 YYREEE (reference sequence). V was cut by 6 bases and J by 4 bases, with 17 bases left in between. The entire variable domain, with the rest obtained from reference TRBV5-4 and TRBJ2-7, is as follows: ETGVTQSPTHLIKTRGQQVTLRCSSQSGHNTVSWYQQALGQGPQFIFQYYREEENGRGNFPPRFSGLQFPNYSSELNVNALELDDSALYLCASKFSQPPYEQYFGPGTRLTVT.

V gene TRBV6-1 combines with J gene TRBJ2-7, with TRBD1 identical over 8 bases. Per germline, CDR1 MNHNS and CDR2 SASEGT. CDR3 length equals 14 residues. J lost 3 bases, V lost 4 bases, and 5 bases had no gene match. The CDR3 spells CASSAQGAGYEQYF. CDR3 coding DNA: TGTGCCAGCAGTGCGCAGGGGGCGGGCTACGAGCAGTACTTC.

The chain has TRBV5-1 and TRBJ2-1; 10 bases map to TRBD1. The V gene's germline CDR1 is SGHRS and CDR2 YFSETQ. The CDR3 sequence is 14 residues long. Losses at the gene ends were 4 bases for V and 8 bases for J; bases not matched to a gene: 6. Here the CDR3 DNA reads TGCGCCAGCAGCATAAGACAGGGGGCGGATGAGCAGTTCTTC. This gives the protein CASSIRQGADEQFF.

CDR3 DNA: TGTGCCAGCAGTGAGAGGGACTTCGGGAACACTGAAGCTTTCTTT. This sequence encodes CASSERDFGNTEAFF. The J gene is TRBJ1-1, the V gene TRBV6-1; D perhaps matches TRBD1 (5 bases). Germline CDR1 reads MNHNS; CDR2 reads SASEGT. V lost 3 bases, J lost 1 base, and 12 bases lay in between. CDR3 length: 15 amino acids.

The chain carries TRBV6-5 and TRBJ2-7; no definite D call. The V gene's germline CDR1 is MNHEY and CDR2 SVGAGI. Trimming left V 5 bases short and J 6 bases short, with 8 bases between. The CDR3 consists of 11 residues. The CDR3 nucleotides read TGTGCCAGCAGTCACTATCTCGAGCAGTACTTC. Translation: CASSHYLEQYF.

The rearrangement uses TRBV19 and TRBJ2-3, with TRBD2 identical over 12 bases. Germline V gene lookup returns CDR1 LNHDA and CDR2 SQIVND (reference sequence). The CDR3 has 15 residues. J lost 5 bases, V lost 4 bases, and 4 bases had no gene match. The CDR3 DNA sequence: TGTGCCAGTAGTACTCCGGGACTAGCGGGAGATACGCAGTATTTT. This encodes CASSTPGLAGDTQYF.

The V gene is TRBV30, the J gene TRBJ2-3; no firm D call. CDR3 size: 17 residues. Trimming removed 0 bases at V and 3 bases at J, with 19 bases between. Germline V gives CDR1 GTSNPN, CDR2 SVGIG (reference sequence). The CDR3 DNA is TGTGCCTGGAGTGTAGGGATGACGAGAATTGTAACAGATACGCAGTATTTT. It codes for CAWSVGMTRIVTDTQYF.